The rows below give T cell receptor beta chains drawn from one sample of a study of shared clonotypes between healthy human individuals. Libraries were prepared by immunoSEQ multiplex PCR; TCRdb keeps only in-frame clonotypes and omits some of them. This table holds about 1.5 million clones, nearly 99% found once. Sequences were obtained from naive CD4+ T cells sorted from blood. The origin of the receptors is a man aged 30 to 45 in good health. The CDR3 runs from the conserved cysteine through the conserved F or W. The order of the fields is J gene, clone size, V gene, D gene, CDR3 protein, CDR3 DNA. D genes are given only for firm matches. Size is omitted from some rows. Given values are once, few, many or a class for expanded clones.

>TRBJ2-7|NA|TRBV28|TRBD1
CASSLPGQSSYEQYF
TGTGCCAGCAGTCTCCCGGGACAGAGCTCCTACGAGCAGTACTTC
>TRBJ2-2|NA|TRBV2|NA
CASRPITSTGELFF
TGTGCCAGCAGGCCTATAACCTCCACCGGGGAGCTGTTTTTT
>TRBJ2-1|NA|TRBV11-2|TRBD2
CASSLARVGAGVDEQFF
TGTGCCAGCAGCTTAGCCAGGGTAGGAGCGGGAGTCGATGAGCAGTTCTTC
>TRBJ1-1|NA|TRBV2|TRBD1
CASSLQTGEDEAFF
TGTGCCAGCAGTCTTCAGACAGGGGAGGATGAAGCTTTCTTT
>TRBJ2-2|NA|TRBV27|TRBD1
CASRSGQGYTGELFF
TGTGCCAGCAGGTCTGGACAGGGGTACACCGGGGAGCTGTTTTTT
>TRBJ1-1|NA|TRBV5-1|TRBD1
CASSDGTGAMNTEAFF
TGCGCCAGCAGCGATGGGACAGGGGCGATGAACACTGAAGCTTTCTTT
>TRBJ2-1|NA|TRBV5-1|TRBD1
CASSLGRGLTYNEQFF
TGCGCCAGCAGCTTGGGCAGGGGGCTAACCTACAATGAGCAGTTCTTC
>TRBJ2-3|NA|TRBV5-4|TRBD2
CASSLAVRESTDTQYF
TGTGCCAGCAGCTTGGCCGTGCGGGAGAGCACAGATACGCAGTATTTT
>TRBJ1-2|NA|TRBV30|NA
CAYLEDGYTF
TGTGCCTATCTAGAGGATGGCTACACCTTC
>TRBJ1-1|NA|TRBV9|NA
CASSVGGQNTEAFF
TGTGCCAGCAGCGTAGGGGGACAGAACACTGAAGCTTTCTTT
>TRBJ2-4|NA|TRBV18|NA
CASSPSGLNIQYF
TGTGCCAGCTCACCGTCAGGGTTAAACATTCAGTACTTC
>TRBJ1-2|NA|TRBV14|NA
CASSHLIHYGYTF
TGTGCCAGCAGCCACCTTATTCACTATGGCTACACCTTC
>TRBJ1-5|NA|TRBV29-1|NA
CSVVMGVGQPQHF
TGCAGCGTTGTGATGGGGGTGGGGCAGCCCCAGCATTTT
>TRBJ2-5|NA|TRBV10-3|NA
CAIRLTGEETQYF
TGTGCCATCAGACTTACGGGAGAAGAGACCCAGTACTTC
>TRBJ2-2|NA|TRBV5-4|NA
CASSFSIRGSTGELFF
TGTGCCAGCAGCTTTTCTATTCGGGGCAGCACCGGGGAGCTGTTTTTT
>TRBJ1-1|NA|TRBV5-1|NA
CASRVGKTEAFF
TGCGCCAGCAGGGTGGGTAAGACTGAAGCTTTCTTT
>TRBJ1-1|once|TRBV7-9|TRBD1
CASSQQGVDAEAFF
TGTGCCAGCAGCCAACAGGGGGTGGACGCTGAAGCTTTCTTT
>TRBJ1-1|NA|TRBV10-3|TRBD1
CAISEGDRASAEAFF
TGTGCCATCAGTGAGGGGGACAGGGCGTCCGCTGAAGCTTTCTTT
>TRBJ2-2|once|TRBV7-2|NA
CASSLAGARTGELFF
TGTGCCAGCAGCTTAGCGGGAGCGAGGACCGGGGAGCTGTTTTTT
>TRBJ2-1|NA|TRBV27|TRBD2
CASSRLAGLYNEQFF
TGTGCCAGCAGTCGACTAGCGGGGCTTTACAATGAGCAGTTCTTC
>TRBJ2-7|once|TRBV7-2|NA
CASSSRWLRGTYEQYF
TGTGCCAGCAGCTCCCGTTGGCTAAGGGGTACCTACGAGCAGTACTTC
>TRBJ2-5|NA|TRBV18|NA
CASSPRRGYLKETQYF
TGTGCCAGCTCACCACGGCGGGGTTACCTAAAAGAGACCCAGTACTTC
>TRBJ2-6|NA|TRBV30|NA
CARYLTGANVLTF
TGTGCACGTTACCTAACCGGGGCCAACGTCCTGACTTTC
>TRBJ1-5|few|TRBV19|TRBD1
CASSIGGQGLEPQHF
TGTGCCAGTAGTATCGGGGGACAGGGGCTGGAGCCCCAGCATTTT
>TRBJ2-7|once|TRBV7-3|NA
CASSLGSGSPYYEQYF
TGTGCCAGCAGCTTAGGCTCCGGGAGCCCCTACTACGAGCAGTACTTC
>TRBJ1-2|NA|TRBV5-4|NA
CASSPVPGADYGYTF
TGTGCCAGCAGCCCGGTGCCGGGGGCGGACTATGGCTACACCTTC
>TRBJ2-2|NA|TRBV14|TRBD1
CASSQGRTGGTGELFF
TGTGCCAGCAGCCAAGGGCGGACAGGGGGCACCGGGGAGCTGTTTTTT
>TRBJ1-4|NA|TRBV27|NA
CASSPYGQEKLFF
TGTGCCAGCAGCCCCTATGGACAGGAAAAACTGTTTTTT
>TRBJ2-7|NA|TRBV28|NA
CASSLNGGWYEQYF
TGTGCCAGCAGTTTAAACGGCGGGTGGTACGAGCAGTACTTC
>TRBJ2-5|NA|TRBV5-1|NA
CASSLKTTQYF
TGCGCCAGCAGCTTAAAAACGACCCAGTACTTC
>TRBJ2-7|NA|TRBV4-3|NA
CASSQDSQGWRYF
TGCGCCAGCAGCCAAGATTCGCAGGGGTGGAGGTACTTC
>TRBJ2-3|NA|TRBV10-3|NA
CAVQGSSDTQYF
TGTGCCGTACAGGGCTCCTCAGATACGCAGTATTTT
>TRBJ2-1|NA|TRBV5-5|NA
CASSLDGGADWQFF
TGTGCCAGCAGCTTGGATGGTGGAGCGGACTGGCAGTTCTTC
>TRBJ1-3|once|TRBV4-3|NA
CASSPRVGNTIYF
TGCGCCAGCAGCCCCCGAGTTGGAAACACCATATATTTT
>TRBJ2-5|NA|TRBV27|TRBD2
CASSLSKAGAQEETQYF
TGTGCCAGCAGTTTATCGAAAGCGGGAGCCCAAGAAGAGACCCAGTACTTC
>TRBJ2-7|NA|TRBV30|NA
CACKLQGSYEQYF
TGTGCCTGTAAATTACAGGGCTCCTACGAGCAGTACTTC
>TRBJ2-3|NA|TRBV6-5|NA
CASSSSTDTQYF
TGTGCCAGCAGTTCTAGCACAGATACGCAGTATTTT
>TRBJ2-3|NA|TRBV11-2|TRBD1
CASSTGQGSDTQYF
TGTGCCAGCAGCACGGGACAGGGGTCCGATACGCAGTATTTT
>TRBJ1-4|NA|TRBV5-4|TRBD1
CASSLRDRGSEKLFF
TGTGCCAGCAGCTTACGGGACAGGGGGAGTGAAAAACTGTTTTTT
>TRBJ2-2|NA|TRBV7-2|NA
CASSLGPGLGELFF
TGTGCCAGCAGCTTAGGCCCAGGCCTCGGGGAGCTGTTTTTT
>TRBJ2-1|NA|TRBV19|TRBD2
CASNGRRTSVSEQFF
TGTGCCAGTAACGGGCGAAGGACTAGCGTCAGTGAGCAGTTCTTC
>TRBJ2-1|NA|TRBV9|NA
CASSVALGRENEQFF
TGTGCCAGCAGCGTAGCCCTAGGGCGAGAAAATGAGCAGTTCTTC
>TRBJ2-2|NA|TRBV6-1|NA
CASSPGRGGELFF
TGTGCCAGCAGTCCGGGGCGGGGCGGGGAGCTGTTTTTT
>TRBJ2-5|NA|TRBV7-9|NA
CASSLGRAKQETQYF
TGTGCCAGCAGCTTAGGCAGGGCTAAACAAGAGACCCAGTACTTC
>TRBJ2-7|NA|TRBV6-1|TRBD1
CATTETGFGQYF
TGTGCCACCACTGAGACAGGGTTTGGGCAGTACTTC
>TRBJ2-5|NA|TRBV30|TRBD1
CAWSIQTGQETQYF
TGTGCCTGGAGTATCCAGACAGGGCAGGAGACCCAGTACTTC
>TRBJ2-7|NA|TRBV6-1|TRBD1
CASSEVRGLGEQYF
TGTGCCAGCAGTGAAGTCAGGGGGCTTGGCGAGCAGTACTTC
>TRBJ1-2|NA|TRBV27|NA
CASSPGTKANYGYTF
TGTGCCAGCAGCCCCGGGACGAAGGCTAACTATGGCTACACCTTC
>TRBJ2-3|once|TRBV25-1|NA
CASSESGASTDTQYF
TGTGCCAGCAGTGAATCCGGGGCCAGCACAGATACGCAGTATTTT
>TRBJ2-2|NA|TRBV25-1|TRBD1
CASGAARDRGSTGELFF
TGTGCCAGCGGTGCGGCCCGGGACAGGGGTTCTACCGGGGAGCTGTTTTTT
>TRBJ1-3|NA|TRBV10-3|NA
CAITPFGSGNTIYF
TGTGCCATCACCCCTTTCGGCTCTGGAAACACCATATATTTT
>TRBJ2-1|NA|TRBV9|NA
CASSPVTGLRSYNEQFF
TGTGCCAGCAGCCCGGTAACAGGCCTCCGCTCCTACAATGAGCAGTTCTTC
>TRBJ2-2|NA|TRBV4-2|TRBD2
CASSHVAGTNTGELFF
TGTGCCAGCAGCCACGTAGCGGGCACGAACACCGGGGAGCTGTTTTTT
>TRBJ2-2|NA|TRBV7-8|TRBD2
CASSPPGLAGTSTGELFF
TGTGCCAGCAGCCCACCGGGACTAGCGGGGACGAGCACCGGGGAGCTGTTTTTT
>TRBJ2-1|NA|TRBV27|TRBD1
CASRDRTGALMDSYNEQFF
TGTGCCAGCAGAGACCGGACAGGGGCTCTCATGGACTCCTACAATGAGCAGTTCTTC
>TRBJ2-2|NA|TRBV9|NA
CASSPGRASNTGELFF
TGTGCCAGCAGCCCAGGCAGGGCCTCGAACACCGGGGAGCTGTTTTTT
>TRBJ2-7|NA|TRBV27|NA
CASSPLEGSEQYF
TGTGCCAGCAGTCCCCTCGAGGGTTCCGAGCAGTACTTC